This T cell receptor (beta chain) was sequenced during a study of cytomegalovirus exposure and HLA in healthy donors. Primers for the PCR totalled 60 Vbeta and 13 Jbeta. The protocol was immunoSEQ multiplex PCR, while the TCRdb copy is restricted to in-frame clones and leaves out a portion. The top ten hold approximately 4.5% of the sample, which has 150,000 to 200,000 clones, 75% to 90% seen once. This CDR3 contains 16 residues. Germline V gene data show CDR1 as SGDLS and CDR2 as YYNGEE. Unmatched junction bases numbered 2, after V lost 3 bases and J lost 0 bases. The sequence was collected from a man aged 25 to 45 in good health and CMV-seronegative. Input material: PBMCs. This chain links TRBV9 with TRBJ2-2; 10 nucleotides align to TRBD1. The CDR3, as DNA: TGTGCCAGCAGCGCCGGACAGGGGGCGAACACCGGGGAGCTGTTTTTT. Translated: CASSAGQGANTGELFF.